A single T cell receptor (beta chain) is shown here with its context. The data originate from a study of shared clonotypes between healthy human individuals. About the research overall: Donor composition was a couple of women and three men, aged 18 to 49.

Running of the assay took place at deep level. Profiling relied on immunoSEQ multiplex PCR, and the TCRdb table lists in-frame clones only, not all of them. The table includes 630,000 or so clones, roughly 98% detected once. Naive CD8 cells, CD45RO-negative and positively selected for CCR7, excluded terminally differentiated effector memory CD45RA+ cells. The V gene end was trimmed by 5 bases and the J gene end by 14 bases; junction bases not matched to a gene: 11. This CDR3 region has 14 residues. Germline V gene lookup returns CDR1 SGHVS and CDR2 FNYEAQ. The clonotype comes from a man younger than 40 in good health. Sample: naive CD8+ T cells sorted from blood. The rearrangement links TRBV7-6 to TRBJ2-1; TRBD2 aligns across 11 bases. Here the CDR3 DNA reads TGTGCCAGCAGCCCAGAGGAACTGACTAGCGGGAAGTTCTTC. This sequence encodes CASSPEELTSGKFF.